The 9 T cell receptor beta chains given below trace back to one sample, sequenced in a study of T cells in Graves' hyperthyroidism and ophthalmopathy. Researchers took RNA transcripts and amplified the TCR beta CDR3 regions from them. The HTBI set primed first-round TCR CDR3 RT-PCR. Each CDR3 protein gets one entry after TCRdb re-called the multiplex PCR reads with MiXCR. The sample lists about 250,000 distinct CDR3 sequences; about 15% were seen once. What was sequenced was blood. These receptor sequences come from a woman in her 50s with Graves' hyperthyroidism that later progressed to Graves' ophthalmopathy.

The gene calls are TRBV6-2 or TRBV6-3 and TRBJ1-2, with a weak D call TRBD1 (5 bases). The CDR3 contains 14 residues. Germline loops: CDR1 MNHEY, CDR2 SVGEGT. V dropped 6 bases and J dropped 4 bases, with 15 bases sitting between them. The DNA for the CDR3 is TGTGCCAGCAGCCGGGGGGACGGCACCTATGGCTACACCTTC. Residues: CASSRGDGTYGYTF.

V is TRBV7-2 and J is TRBJ2-2, with 9 nucleotides matching TRBD2. CDR3 length: 13 residues. From germline, CDR1 is SGHTA and CDR2 FQGNSA. The ends lost 8 bases at V and 6 bases at J; junction bases unmatched: 4. In DNA, the CDR3 is TGTGCCAGCGGGCTAGCGGGACCCGGGGAGCTGTTTTTT. This codes for CASGLAGPGELFF.

This clonotype was recorded at least ten times. This chain uses TRBV28 with TRBJ2-2; D is perhaps TRBD1 (5 bases). Per the germline V gene, CDR1 is MDHEN and CDR2 is SYDVKM. V dropped 2 bases and J dropped 1 base, with 5 bases sitting between them. The CDR3 is made up of 14 amino acids. The CDR3 DNA reads TGTGCCAGCAGTTTAGGACAGAACACCGGGGAGCTGTTTTTT. Translation: CASSLGQNTGELFF.

In its sample, this clonotype was seen many times. V and J are TRBV28 and TRBJ1-5; 7 bases agree with TRBD1. The V gene end was trimmed by 2 bases and the J gene end by 5 bases; junction bases not matched to a gene: 3. This CDR3 has 14 residues. CDR1 is MDHEN, CDR2 SYDVKM, per germline. DNA of the CDR3: TGTGCCAGCAGTTTACGGGACAGCCATCAGCCCCAGCATTTT. This codes for CASSLRDSHQPQHF.

As to this clonotype: At one boundary the junction diverges from the germline segment, which might be a read error. This chain joins TRBV5-1 and TRBJ1-4; 10 nucleotides line up with TRBD1. CDR3 length: 16 amino acids. Germline assignment: CDR1 SGHRS and CDR2 YFSETQ. The CDR3 loop is CASSLELGQGSEKPFF. The CDR3 DNA is TGCGCCAGCAGCTTGGAGTTGGGACAGGGGAGCGAAAAACCGTTTTTT.

This clonotype occurred many times. V and J are TRBV2 and TRBJ2-1; 13 positions agree with TRBD2. The CDR3 totals 14 residues. J gave up 10 bases and V 6 bases, and 6 bases lay outside the gene matches. The germline V gene has CDR1 SNHLY and CDR2 FYNNEI. CDR3: CASRLAGGIGEQFF. In DNA form, the CDR3 reads TGTGCCAGCAGACTAGCGGGAGGGATAGGCGAGCAGTTCTTC.

This clonotype was observed a few times. The rearrangement links TRBV7-3 to TRBJ2-6, with TRBD2 identical over 14 bases. Trimming removed 0 bases from V and 0 bases from J; junction bases left unmatched: 4. Germline V lookup: CDR1 SGHTA, CDR2 FQGTGA. The CDR3 sequence is 20 residues long. CDR3 nucleotides: TGTGCCAGCAGCTTAACGGGACTAGCGGGAGACCTCTCTGGGGCCAACGTCCTGACTTTC. As protein: CASSLTGLAGDLSGANVLTF.

This clonotype was counted only a few times. V usage is TRBV9 and J usage is TRBJ2-5, with D maybe TRBD2 (5 bases). V gave up 5 bases and J gave up 5 bases, with 19 bases separating them. Germline CDR1 SGDLS, CDR2 YYNGEE. This CDR3 is 15 amino acids long. The CDR3 is CASSPIGPGWETQYF. The CDR3, as DNA: TGTGCCAGCAGTCCCATCGGACCGGGGTGGGAGACCCAGTACTTC. The full variable domain, with the rest looked up from reference TRBV9 and TRBJ2-5, is DSGVTQTPKHLITATGQRVTLRCSPRSGDLSVYWYQQSLDQGLQFLIQYYNGEERAKGNILERFSAQQFPDLHSELNLSSLELGDSALYFCASSPIGPGWETQYFGPGTRLLVL.

This clonotype was recorded at least ten times. V gene TRBV30 combines with J gene TRBJ1-1, with 7 bases fitting TRBD1. This CDR3 region has 15 residues. The V and J ends lost 0 bases and 7 bases, in that order; junction bases with no gene match: 11. CDR1 and CDR2 (germline): GTSNPN, SVGIG (reference sequence). The CDR3 spells CAWSVSGQDLNEAFF. The CDR3 DNA reads TGTGCCTGGAGTGTTAGTGGACAGGACTTGAATGAAGCTTTCTTT.